These 8 T cell receptor beta chains came from one sample sequenced in a study of blood T cell repertoires in COVID-19. Clones were sequenced by immunoSEQ multiplex PCR, and TCRdb holds only the in-frame ones, with some missing. This sample carries approximately 170,000 clones, approximately 90% of them seen once, and the ten largest clones take about 26%. Sequencing was performed on peripheral blood. All receptors derive from a man in his fifties or sixties with acute or convalescent COVID-19.

The chain joins TRBV10-3 to TRBJ1-2, with D possibly being TRBD1 (6 bases). The CDR3 has 14 amino acids. V dropped 3 bases and J dropped 2 bases, with 10 bases sitting between them. The germline gives CDR1 ENHRY, CDR2 SYGVKD. The CDR3 sequence: CAISELDSNYGYTF. The CDR3 nucleotides read TGTGCCATCAGTGAATTGGACAGCAACTATGGCTACACCTTC.

The V gene is TRBV19, the J gene TRBJ2-5; D possibly corresponds to TRBD2 (6 bases). CDR1 and CDR2 (germline): LNHDA, SQIVND (reference sequence). The CDR3 has 16 amino acids. Trimming took off 3 bases at V and 8 bases at J, with 22 bases between the two ends. CDR3 in DNA: TGTGCCAGTAGTATCTCCCCGGGAGACTTCCATGGAACCCAGTACTTC. As protein: CASSISPGDFHGTQYF.

Details on this clone: A read error may produce the germline difference seen at one junction end. The V gene is TRBV19, the J gene TRBJ2-1, with 7 positions matching TRBD2. Germline V gives CDR1 LNHDA, CDR2 SQIVND (reference sequence). There are 13 residues in the CDR3. The CDR3 coding sequence is TGTGCCACTAGTGGCGGGAGTATCCATGAGCAGTTCTTC. Translated: CATSGGSIHEQFF. The full variable domain, rest sourced from reference TRBV19 and TRBJ2-1, is DGGITQSPKYLFRKEGQNVTLSCEQNLNHDAMYWYRQDPGQGLRLIYYSQIVNDFQKGDIAEGYSVSREKKESFPLTVTSAQKNPTAFYLCATSGGSIHEQFFGPGTRLTVL.

The chain couples TRBV12-3 or TRBV12-4 to TRBJ2-7; perhaps TRBD1 as D (6 bases). The CDR3 has 11 amino acids. With 6 bases removed from V and 3 bases from J, the gap between germline ends came to 6 bases. The CDR3 sequence: CASSRGYEQYV. The CDR3 DNA reads as TGTGCCAGCAGCAGGGGCTACGAGCAGTACGTC.

The CDR3 DNA follows: TGTGCCAGCACTATAGGGTCGGGACAGAAGTACCAAGAGACCCAGTACTTC. Amino acid sequence: CASTIGSGQKYQETQYF. V is TRBV7-9 and J is TRBJ2-5; 7 bases are shared with TRBD1. The ends lost 7 bases at V and 0 bases at J; junction bases unmatched: 14. Germline CDR1 is SEHNR and CDR2 is FQNEAQ (reference sequence). The CDR3 covers 17 residues.

The chain recombines TRBV9 with TRBJ1-3; D unresolved. The CDR3 covers 16 residues. Germline V CDR1 and CDR2: SGDLS, YYNGEE. V dropped 0 bases and J dropped 0 bases, with 10 bases sitting between them. CDR3 DNA: TGTGCCAGCAGCGTAGAGGGAGCAGACTCTGGAAACACCATATATTTT. Protein sequence: CASSVEGADSGNTIYF.

J is TRBJ2-7 and V is TRBV6-5, with D unclear. Germline assignment: CDR1 MNHEY and CDR2 SVGAGI. This CDR3 is 12 amino acids long. Between the trimmed V and J ends, which lost 5 bases and 5 bases, there was a span of 10 bases. CDR3 sequence reads: CASSQNKNEQYV. The CDR3 DNA is TGTGCCAGCAGTCAAAACAAGAACGAGCAGTACGTC.

The table lists this clone with a count of one. The chain combines TRBV5-4 with TRBJ1-3; TRBD1 aligns across 7 bases. Germline lookup yields CDR1 SGHNT and CDR2 YYREEE (reference sequence). J was trimmed by 4 bases and V by 3 bases; bases with no gene match: 7. The CDR3 contains 15 residues. The CDR3 reads CASSYTGQKGNTIYF. The CDR3 nucleotides read TGTGCCAGCAGCTACACGGGACAGAAAGGAAACACCATATATTTT.